This entry concerns a single T cell receptor beta chain. Ten or more counts support this clonotype. Its binding antigen is unknown. One junction end does not reproduce the germline sequence, and a read error may be involved. The sample is drawn from a study of read filtering for tumor transcriptome and immune sequencing (dated by TCRdb to 2018 to 2020). In terms of the full investigation: Of the patients in the cohort, more than 16 were male and over twelve were female, and their mean age was around 64 years, with a range of about 47 to 80. Whole-transcriptome libraries were prepared with the TruSeq RNA Access Library Prep Kit after DNase treatment. One of the main goals was to work out a read-filtering strategy for immune repertoire data, in particular whether clonotypes backed by only a single read should be removed. TCR-region mapped reads per sample ranged from about 4.05 to 10.27 million with IR-seq versus only roughly 80 to 1273 with RNA-seq. The study compared TCR repertoires from targeted immune repertoire sequencing and bulk whole-transcriptome sequencing run on the same bone marrow samples. By revised international staging, about 8 patients were R-ISS I, some 17 were R-ISS II and 6 or 7 were R-ISS III. Overall study outcomes, separate from this receptor: Rather than purified T cells, the sorted CD138-negative fraction was a mixed bone marrow immune population. Removing single-read clonotypes increased the correlation between IR-seq and RNA-seq shared clonotype proportions. IR-seq captured clonotypes at much higher depth and more reliably than RNA-seq, and smaller IR-seq throughput sufficed to identify most shared clonotypes. Single-read clonotypes made up 80% to 85% of clonotypes but roughly 3.2% of total reads in IR-seq, and approximately 73% of clonotypes and approximately 45% of reads in RNA-seq.

TCR libraries were built from 400 to 450 ng RNA with the Immunoverse kit, using molecular barcoded adaptors covering alpha/delta and beta/gamma chains. TCR library preparation was performed with the same RNA that was used for transcriptome sequencing. Sequencing of the TCR libraries was done on an Illumina HiSeq 4000 with 2 x 150 cycles. The authors' pipeline ran thus. Using MiXCR, which included quality filtering and error correction, TCR reads were aligned to human V, D, J and C references and then assembled into CDR3 clonotypes. The tcR package in R was used for analysis of clonotype counts and gene usage diversity. Raw mapping reads were checked after the RNA-seq reads had been mapped by STAR aligner version 2.5.3a onto the human GRCh37 genome. IR-seq fastq files were randomly downsampled with Seqtk 1.3 to test the effect of sequencing depth on detected clonotypes. The raw public data were reprocessed by TCRdb itself: fastp quality trimming at Q25, MiXCR clonotype calling, in-frame beta chains only. Rows are unified per CDR3 protein, each entry keeping the most common DNA and genes. In this record, the V and J calls reflect TCRdb's handling and not the investigators' own analysis. In all, the sample holds about 40,000 distinct CDR3 sequences, and over 9.5% of those were seen once. In total, the top ten clones hold around 30% of the sample.

Every patient had bone marrow sampled at the time of active disease. Ficoll-Hypaque density gradient centrifugation was used to isolate bone marrow mononuclear cells. CD138-negative cells were obtained by negative selection after labeling with CD138 magnetic microbeads on a MACS separator, removing myeloma plasma cells. Flow cytometry on an Attune NxT with CD138 antibodies was used to check the purity of the isolated cells. Total RNA was extracted using TRIzol reagent and was quantified on a NanoDrop spectrophotometer. Paired RNA-seq and IR-seq were performed on the CD138-negative bone marrow sample of each patient. The specimen sequenced was a population of CD138-negative cells sorted from bone marrow. Explained via the paper, the cell subset or site label denotes: bone marrow mononuclear cells depleted of CD138+ plasma/myeloma cells by negative magnetic selection. The TCR sequence derives from a donor aged 40 or older with multiple myeloma.

In nucleotide form, the sequence is TGTGCCAGCACCTTAGCGGGGTTGAACAATGAGCAGTTCTTC. Its amino acids are CASTLAGLNNEQFF. The sequence is built from TRBV7-2 and TRBJ2-1; 8 middle bases align to TRBD2. The CDR3, cysteine through phenylalanine, is 14 amino acids long. Only CDR3 DNA is held: 42 bases, read in frame from base 1. CDR1 and CDR2 are drawn from the germline V gene: SGHTA, FQGNSA.